One and the same sample provided the 22 T cell receptor beta chains below, sequenced in a study of memory CD4+ T cells and cytomegalovirus serostatus (dated by TCRdb to about 2019). Library preparation used the immunoSEQ multiplex PCR assay. This immuneACCESS table, as held by TCRdb, lists in-frame sequences with V and J called but not all clones. Of the missing ones, under half trace to an unresolved V gene in checked studies; the others have no known cause. This sample holds 45,000 to 60,000 clones; around 80% were observed only once. The ten largest clones represent 1.4% of the sample. A FACSAria II was used to sort memory CD4+ T cells, defined as single viable CD3+CD4+CD8-CD45RO+ cells. Sample: memory CD4+ T cells from blood. The source is an adult in good health and CMV-seropositive.

The chain recombines TRBV7-8 with TRBJ2-7; maybe TRBD1 (6 bases). There are 13 residues in the CDR3. Germline V lookup: CDR1 SGHVS, CDR2 FQNEAQ. The germline V and J ends were trimmed by 3 bases and 3 bases, with 9 bases remaining between them. The DNA of the CDR3 is TGTGCCAGCAGCTTTGACAGGCACTACGAGCAGTACTTC. This translates into CASSFDRHYEQYF.

This rearrangement joins TRBV4-1 to TRBJ2-1; D perhaps matches TRBD2 (5 bases). The CDR3 totals 14 residues. V lost 1 base and J lost 8, with 12 bases in between. The germline CDR1 and CDR2 sequences are MGHRA and YSYEKL. The CDR3, as DNA: TGCGCCAGCAGCCAAGTAACTAGTTTGCATGAGCAGTTCTTC. Encoded protein: CASSQVTSLHEQFF.

This clone has a handful of counts. The rearrangement links TRBV11-2 to TRBJ2-7; no firm D call. V lost 4 bases and J 1 base, leaving 2 bases between the germline ends. The V gene's germline CDR1 is SGHAT and CDR2 FQNNGV. CDR3 size: 11 residues. DNA of the CDR3: TGTGCCAGCAGCTCATCCTACGAGCAGTACTTC. Translated, it gives CASSSSYEQYF. Full variable domain (missing parts from reference TRBV11-2 and TRBJ2-7): EAGVAQSPRYKIIEKRQSVAFWCNPISGHATLYWYQQILGQGPKLLIQFQNNGVVDDSQLPKDRFSAERLKGVDSTLKIQPAKLEDSAVYLCASSSSYEQYFGPGTRLTVT.

This chain links TRBV19 with TRBJ2-1; TRBD2 aligns across 12 bases. Germline V CDR1 and CDR2: LNHDA, SQIVND (reference sequence). The CDR3 runs to 15 residues. The junction had 8 bases not matched to a gene; V was cut back by 5 bases and J by 9 bases. This chain's CDR3 is CASSGASGGAGEQFF. The CDR3 region has the DNA TGTGCCAGTAGTGGGGCTAGCGGGGGGGCTGGTGAGCAGTTCTTC.

V is TRBV18 and J is TRBJ1-2; D might be TRBD1 (6 bases). The V end lost 1 base, the J end lost 5 bases, and 17 bases lay between the germline ends. CDR3 length: 16 amino acids. The germline V gene has CDR1 KGHSH and CDR2 LQKENI. CDR3 in DNA: TGTGCCAGCTCACCACTGGGGCAGGGGTTATTTTATGGCTACACCTTC. The encoded protein is CASSPLGQGLFYGYTF.

This chain joins TRBV4-2 and TRBJ2-3; unclear D gene. CDR1 is LGHNA, CDR2 YNFKEQ, per germline. V shed 0 bases and J shed 4 bases, with 2 bases lying between them. The CDR3 is 12 amino acids. CDR3 sequence: CASSQESDTQYF. The CDR3 DNA reads TGTGCCAGCAGCCAAGAGTCAGATACGCAGTATTTT.

V is TRBV18 and J is TRBJ2-1; D may be TRBD1 or TRBD2 (5 bases each). The CDR3 extends over 18 amino acids. The V and J ends lost 3 bases and 0 bases respectively, with 18 bases between them. Germline CDR1 KGHSH, CDR2 LQKENI. In DNA, the CDR3 is TGTGCCAGCTCACCGGGGGACCCCGTGTGGTACTCCTACAATGAGCAGTTCTTC. Its translation: CASSPGDPVWYSYNEQFF.

The gene calls are TRBV9 and TRBJ1-2; tentative D call: TRBD1 (6 bases). Germline V gene lookup returns CDR1 SGDLS and CDR2 YYNGEE. V was cut by 3 bases and J by 0 bases, with 12 bases left in between. The CDR3 totals 15 residues. The CDR3 is CASSAKTGPNYGYTF. DNA of the CDR3: TGTGCCAGCAGCGCCAAGACAGGCCCTAACTATGGCTACACCTTC.

The rearrangement links TRBV2 to TRBJ2-7; the match to TRBD2 covers 10 bases. CDR1 is SNHLY, CDR2 FYNNEI, per germline. Losses at the gene ends were 5 bases for V and 6 bases for J; bases not matched to a gene: 4. The CDR3 runs 13 residues. CDR3 protein: CASSLAGAGEQYF. The CDR3 coding sequence is TGTGCCAGCAGTCTAGCGGGAGCAGGCGAGCAGTACTTC.

This rearrangement joins TRBV19 to TRBJ2-1; 10 nucleotides agree with TRBD1. V gave up 2 bases and J gave up 8 bases; unmatched junction bases: 6. This CDR3 has 15 amino acids. Germline V CDR1 and CDR2: LNHDA, SQIVND (reference sequence). CDR3 nucleotides: TGTGCCAGTAGTATACCGGGACAGGGGAGGGATGAGCAGTTCTTC. Protein: CASSIPGQGRDEQFF.

The V gene is TRBV9, the J gene TRBJ1-1; D gene unclear. Per the germline V gene, CDR1 is SGDLS and CDR2 is YYNGEE. The CDR3 has 13 residues. The germline V and J ends were trimmed by 0 bases and 0 bases, with 3 bases remaining between them. CDR3 DNA: TGTGCCAGCAGCGTAGAAATGAACACTGAAGCTTTCTTT. Amino acids: CASSVEMNTEAFF.

The CDR3 coding sequence is TGTGCCAGCTCACCGACTAGCGGGGGTAGGGATGATGAGCAGTTCTTC. This translates into CASSPTSGGRDDEQFF. This chain connects TRBV18 to TRBJ2-1; TRBD2 matches 12 bases. Per germline, CDR1 KGHSH and CDR2 LQKENI. The CDR3 sequence is 16 residues long. V gave up 3 bases and J gave up 8 bases; unmatched junction bases: 8.

The V gene is TRBV23-1, the J gene TRBJ2-6; 8 bases fit TRBD1. TRBV23-1 is filed as an ORF, its function uncertain. The CDR3 covers 17 residues. V lost 10 bases and J lost 2; bases outside the gene matches: 13. The CDR3 reads CATEDQGAPTGANVLTF. The CDR3 nucleotides are TGCGCCACCGAGGATCAGGGGGCGCCAACTGGGGCCAACGTCCTGACTTTC.

The chain has TRBV7-8 and TRBJ2-2; 13 nucleotides match TRBD2. J gave up 5 bases and V 5 bases, and 8 bases lay outside the gene matches. Germline CDR1 reads SGHVS; CDR2 reads FQNEAQ. The CDR3 extends over 17 amino acids. Here the CDR3 DNA reads TGTGCCAGCAGCCCCCGGACTAGCGGGGGAGGAACCGGGGAGCTGTTTTTT. Translated: CASSPRTSGGGTGELFF.

The chain links TRBV5-1 to TRBJ1-4; D not resolved. Germline V lookup: CDR1 SGHRS, CDR2 YFSETQ. The CDR3 extends over 14 amino acids. The ends were cut back, 2 bases at V and 8 bases at J, with 13 bases in the middle. In DNA, the CDR3 is TGCGCCAGCAGCTTAGACTACGGCGGAGAAAAACTGTTTTTT. This translates into CASSLDYGGEKLFF.

The V and J genes are TRBV28 and TRBJ1-2, with D uncertain. This CDR3 region has 14 residues. V dropped 1 base and J dropped 2 bases, with 8 bases sitting between them. CDR1 and CDR2 from the germline V gene are MDHEN and SYDVKM. CDR3 loop: CASSLYLVNYGYTF. CDR3 DNA: TGTGCCAGCAGTTTATACTTGGTAAACTATGGCTACACCTTC.

The chain joins TRBV6-6 to TRBJ1-1; D gene uncertain. The CDR3 has 14 amino acids. Looked up from germline, CDR1 is MNHNY and CDR2 is SVGAGI (reference sequence). Trimming removed 0 bases from V and 0 bases from J, with 5 bases in between. The CDR3 loop reads CASSYSRLNTEAFF. The CDR3 nucleotides are TGTGCCAGCAGTTACTCTCGACTGAACACTGAAGCTTTCTTT.

This chain uses TRBV7-2 with TRBJ1-6; 7 nucleotides agree with TRBD1. The CDR3 spans 15 residues. Per the germline V gene, CDR1 is SGHTA and CDR2 is FQGNSA. The V gene end was trimmed by 5 bases and the J gene end by 7 bases; junction bases not matched to a gene: 8. The CDR3 protein is CASSAQGGLNSPLHF. DNA for the CDR3: TGTGCCAGCAGCGCGCAGGGGGGGCTGAATTCACCCCTCCACTTT.

The chain employs TRBV5-1 and TRBJ2-1; 11 nucleotides agree with TRBD2. This CDR3 is 16 amino acids long. Trimming cost V 4 bases and J 2 bases; bases outside gene matches: 5. The germline V gene has CDR1 SGHRS and CDR2 YFSETQ. CDR3 amino acids: CASSPRSGGAYNEQFF. Written as DNA, the CDR3 is TGCGCCAGCAGCCCTCGTAGCGGGGGGGCCTACAATGAGCAGTTCTTC. Complete variable domain (other parts from reference TRBV5-1 and TRBJ2-1): KAGVTQTPRYLIKTRGQQVTLSCSPISGHRSVSWYQQTPGQGLQFLFEYFSETQRNKGNFPGRFSGRQFSNSRSEMNVSTLELGDSALYLCASSPRSGGAYNEQFFGPGTRLTVL.

This chain links TRBV18 with TRBJ1-4; D remains ambiguous. The V gene's germline CDR1 is KGHSH and CDR2 LQKENI. CDR3 size: 14 residues. Deletions cut 2 bases from V and 8 bases from J, with 12 bases between. The CDR3 reads CASSPAEFREKLFF. In DNA, the CDR3 is TGTGCCAGCTCACCAGCCGAGTTTCGGGAAAAACTGTTTTTT.

V is TRBV9 and J is TRBJ1-3; D is undetermined. This CDR3 spans 11 amino acids. V lost 4 bases to trimming and J lost 3 bases, with 2 bases between them. Germline V gene data show CDR1 as SGDLS and CDR2 as YYNGEE. CDR3 DNA sequence: TGTGCCAGCAGCATTGGAAACACCATATATTTT. It specifies CASSIGNTIYF.

The V gene is TRBV6-5, the J gene TRBJ2-6; possibly TRBD1 or TRBD2 for D (5 bases each). The length of the CDR3 is 15 residues. V lost 8 bases and J lost 0, with 11 bases in between. Per germline, CDR1 MNHEY and CDR2 SVGAGI. The CDR3 spells CASLGVSSGANVLTF. CDR3 nucleotides: TGTGCCAGCTTGGGGGTTAGCTCTGGGGCCAACGTCCTGACTTTC.